What follows is one T cell receptor beta chain and its context. Its specificity is unknown. The data originate from a study of identifying expanded T cells in peripheral blood. Study-level findings and limits: Across healthy donors, higher total template counts meant significantly greater roughly 2-week count variance. Over around two and four weeks, about 15 and 19 clones changed, versus approximately 1.2 between replicates.

During the collection period, no donor immune events like infections were recorded. The CDR3 contains 14 residues. CDR1 and CDR2 from the germline V gene are SGHRS and YFSETQ. V was shortened by 2 bases and J by 3 bases, with 11 bases between the two germline ends. Clones were read by immunoSEQ multiplex PCR, and TCRdb kept only the in-frame ones, dropping some. This table holds about 91,000 clones, approximately 91% found once. V and J are TRBV5-1 and TRBJ2-5; possibly TRBD2 for D (6 bases). The sequence derives from a person between 18 and 69 years old in good health. Sequenced material: blood. In nucleotides, the CDR3 is TGCGCCAGCAGCTTCAACGGGGGAAAAGAGACCCAGTACTTC. Its protein is CASSFNGGKETQYF.